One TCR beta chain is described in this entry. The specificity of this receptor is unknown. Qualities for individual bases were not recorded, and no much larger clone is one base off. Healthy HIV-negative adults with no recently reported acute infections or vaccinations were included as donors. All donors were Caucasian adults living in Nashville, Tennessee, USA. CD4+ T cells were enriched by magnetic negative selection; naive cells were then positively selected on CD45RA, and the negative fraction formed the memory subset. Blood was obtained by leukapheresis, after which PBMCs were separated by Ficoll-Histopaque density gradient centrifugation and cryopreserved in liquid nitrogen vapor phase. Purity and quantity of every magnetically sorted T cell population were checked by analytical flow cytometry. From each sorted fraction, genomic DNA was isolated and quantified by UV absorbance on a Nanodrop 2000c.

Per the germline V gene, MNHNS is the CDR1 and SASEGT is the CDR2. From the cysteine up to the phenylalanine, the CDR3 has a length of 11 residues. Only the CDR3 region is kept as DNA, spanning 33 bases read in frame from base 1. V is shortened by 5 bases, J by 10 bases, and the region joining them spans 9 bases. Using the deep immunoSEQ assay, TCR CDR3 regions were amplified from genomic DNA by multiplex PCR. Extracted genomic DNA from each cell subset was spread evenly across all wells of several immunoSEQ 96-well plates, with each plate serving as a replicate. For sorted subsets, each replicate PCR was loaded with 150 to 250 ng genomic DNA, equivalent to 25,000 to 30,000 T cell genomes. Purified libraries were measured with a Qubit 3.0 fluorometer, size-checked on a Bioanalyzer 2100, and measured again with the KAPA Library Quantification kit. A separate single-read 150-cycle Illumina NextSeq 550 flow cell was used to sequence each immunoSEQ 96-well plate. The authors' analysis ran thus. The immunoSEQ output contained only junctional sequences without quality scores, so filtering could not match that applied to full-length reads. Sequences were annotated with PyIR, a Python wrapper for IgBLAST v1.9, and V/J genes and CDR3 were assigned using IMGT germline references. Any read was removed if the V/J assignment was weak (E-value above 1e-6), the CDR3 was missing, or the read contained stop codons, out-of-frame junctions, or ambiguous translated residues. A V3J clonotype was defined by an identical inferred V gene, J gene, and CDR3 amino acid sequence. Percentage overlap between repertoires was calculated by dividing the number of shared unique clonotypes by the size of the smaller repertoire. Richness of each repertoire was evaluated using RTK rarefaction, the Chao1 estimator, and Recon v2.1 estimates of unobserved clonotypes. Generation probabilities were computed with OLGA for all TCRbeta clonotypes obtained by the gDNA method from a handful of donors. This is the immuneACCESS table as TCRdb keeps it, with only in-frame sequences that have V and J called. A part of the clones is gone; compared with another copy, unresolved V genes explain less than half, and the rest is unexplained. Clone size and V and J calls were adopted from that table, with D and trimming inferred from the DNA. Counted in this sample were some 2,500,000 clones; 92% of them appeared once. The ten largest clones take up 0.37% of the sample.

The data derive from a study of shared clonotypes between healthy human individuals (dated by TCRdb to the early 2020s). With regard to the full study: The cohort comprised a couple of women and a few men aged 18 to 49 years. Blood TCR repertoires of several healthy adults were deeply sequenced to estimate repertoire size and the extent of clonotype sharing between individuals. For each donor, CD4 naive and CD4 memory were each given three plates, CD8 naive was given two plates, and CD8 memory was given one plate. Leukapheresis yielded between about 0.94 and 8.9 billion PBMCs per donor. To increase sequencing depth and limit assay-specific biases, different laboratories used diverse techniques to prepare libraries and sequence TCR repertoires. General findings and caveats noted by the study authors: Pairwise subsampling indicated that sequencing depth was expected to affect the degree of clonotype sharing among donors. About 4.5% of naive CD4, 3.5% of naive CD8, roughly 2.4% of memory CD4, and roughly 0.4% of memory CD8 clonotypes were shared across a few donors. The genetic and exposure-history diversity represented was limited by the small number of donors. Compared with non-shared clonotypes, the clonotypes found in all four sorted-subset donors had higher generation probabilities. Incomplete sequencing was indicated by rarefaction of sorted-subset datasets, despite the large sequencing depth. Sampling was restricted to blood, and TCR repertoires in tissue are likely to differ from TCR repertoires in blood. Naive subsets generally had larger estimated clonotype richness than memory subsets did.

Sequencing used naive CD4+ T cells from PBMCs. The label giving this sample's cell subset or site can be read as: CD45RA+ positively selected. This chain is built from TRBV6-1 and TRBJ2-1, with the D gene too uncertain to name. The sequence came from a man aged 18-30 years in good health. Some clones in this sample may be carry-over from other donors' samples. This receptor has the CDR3 CASSRPAEQFF. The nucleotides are TGTGCCAGCAGTAGGCCCGCGGAGCAGTTCTTC.